The rows below give T cell receptor beta chains drawn from one sample of a study of T-cell memory formation after mild COVID-19. TCRdb re-called the 5' RACE reads through MiXCR, storing one row per CDR3 protein. The sample consists of about 210,000 distinct CDR3 sequences, roughly a tenth of them appearing once. What was sequenced was PBMCs or a T cell subset sorted from them (not recorded which). These receptors originate from a man younger than 30 who had mild COVID-19 (a few samples of this study predate the infection). Cell type and time point are not known. CDR3s include the opening cysteine and the closing phenylalanine or tryptophan. The D gene is left open where the match is weak. For some rows the clone size is stated as once, few or many, or as a class when expanded; others skip it.

cdr3_aa cdr3_nt j_call d_call clone_size v_call
CASSYSSENYGYTF TGTGCCAGCAGTTACTCGTCAGAAAACTATGGCTACACCTTC TRBJ1-2 - - TRBV6-2/TRBV6-3
CASTRGADDTGELFF TGTGCCAGCACTCGGGGGGCCGACGACACCGGGGAGCTGTTTTTT TRBJ2-2 - few TRBV9
CASSLSTGVAYEQYF TGCGCCAGCAGCTTATCCACAGGGGTGGCCTACGAGCAGTACTTC TRBJ2-7 TRBD1 few TRBV5-1
CASSTGAYEQYF TGTGCCAGCTCGACCGGAGCCTACGAGCAGTACTTC TRBJ2-7 - - TRBV18
CSVGTAGSNTEAFF TGCAGCGTGGGGACGGCAGGTTCGAACACTGAAGCTTTCTTT TRBJ1-1 - - TRBV29-1
CSARDPGMNTEAFF TGCAGTGCTAGAGACCCCGGGATGAACACTGAAGCTTTCTTT TRBJ1-1 - - TRBV20-1
CSAPVDYQETQYF TGCAGCGCCCCCGTGGACTACCAAGAGACCCAGTACTTC TRBJ2-5 - few TRBV29-1
CAIISDADTQYF TGTGCCATCATTAGTGACGCAGATACGCAGTATTTT TRBJ2-3 - few TRBV10-3
CASSLDGSPNEQFF TGTGCCAGCAGCCTCGATGGGTCCCCCAATGAGCAGTTCTTC TRBJ2-1 - - TRBV3-1
CASSSPRLTNEKLFF TGTGCCAGCAGCTCCCCCCGCTTGACTAATGAAAAACTGTTTTTT TRBJ1-4 - few TRBV7-9
CASSRGHGDRSYEQYF TGCGCCAGCAGCCGCGGACACGGGGACCGCTCCTACGAGCAGTACTTC TRBJ2-7 - medium-sized TRBV4-3
CASSVGGNIQYF TGCGCCAGCAGCGTAGGGGGAAACATTCAGTACTTC TRBJ2-4 - many TRBV5-1
CASCDRDNSPLHF TGCGCCAGCTGTGACAGGGATAATTCACCCCTCCACTTT TRBJ1-6 TRBD1 medium-sized TRBV5-1
CASSLALYEKLFF TGTGCCAGCAGCTTAGCCTTATACGAAAAACTGTTTTTT TRBJ1-4 - many TRBV7-2
CATGDVATEAFF TGTGCCACCGGGGACGTAGCAACTGAAGCTTTCTTT TRBJ1-1 - few TRBV6-2/TRBV6-3
CASRPDIPGQGHGYTF TGTGCCAGCAGACCGGATATTCCGGGACAGGGCCATGGCTACACCTTC TRBJ1-2 TRBD1 - TRBV5-6
CASSLALAGGRDTQYF TGTGCCAGCAGCTTGGCTCTAGCGGGGGGCCGGGATACGCAGTATTTT TRBJ2-3 TRBD2 - TRBV5-5
CASGRFYNEQFF TGTGCCAGCGGGCGCTTCTACAATGAGCAGTTCTTC TRBJ2-1 - - TRBV7-2
CASSIAGGLDNEQFF TGTGCCAGCAGCATAGCGGGGGGGCTCGACAATGAGCAGTTCTTC TRBJ2-1 TRBD2 - TRBV6-2/TRBV6-3
CASSYTKTQPQHF TGTGCCAGCAGTTATACCAAGACTCAGCCCCAGCATTTT TRBJ1-5 - few TRBV6-2/TRBV6-3
CASSGTGSAEAFF TGTGCCAGCAGTGGGACAGGGTCGGCTGAAGCTTTCTTT TRBJ1-1 TRBD1 few TRBV6-5
CSARVLSGGFTDTQYF TGCAGTGCTAGAGTTTTAAGCGGGGGGTTCACAGATACGCAGTATTTT TRBJ2-3 TRBD2 few TRBV20-1
CAWSVTVNTGELFF TGTGCCTGGAGTGTCACGGTGAACACCGGGGAGCTGTTTTTT TRBJ2-2 - few TRBV30
CASSLEVAGGLNEQFF TGCGCCAGCAGCTTGGAGGTAGCGGGGGGGCTCAATGAGCAGTTCTTC TRBJ2-1 TRBD2 many TRBV5-1
CASTVGLTSYEQYF TGTGCCAGCACCGTCGGTCTTACCTCCTACGAGCAGTACTTC TRBJ2-7 - - TRBV2
CASSLGRQTEAFF TGTGCCAGCAGCTTAGGGCGTCAGACTGAAGCTTTCTTT TRBJ1-1 - few TRBV7-6
CASSLIGLGEQFF TGTGCCAGCAGTCTTATTGGCCTGGGGGAGCAGTTCTTC TRBJ2-1 - many TRBV7-3
CASSPRFGNQPQHF TGTGCCAGCAGTCCGAGATTCGGGAATCAGCCCCAGCATTTT TRBJ1-5 - few TRBV6-5
CASSLALTGPDGYTF TGCGCCAGCAGCTTGGCCCTCACGGGCCCGGATGGCTACACCTTC TRBJ1-2 - few TRBV5-1
CATSKDRVGHTEAFF TGTGCCACCAGCAAGGACAGGGTAGGGCACACTGAAGCTTTCTTT TRBJ1-1 TRBD1 few TRBV15
CASSHIRGSPLHF TGCGCCAGCAGCCATATTCGGGGTTCACCCCTCCACTTT TRBJ1-6 - - TRBV4-1
CASSFLGASNQPQHF TGTGCCAGCAGTTTCTTGGGGGCCAGCAATCAGCCCCAGCATTTT TRBJ1-5 - few TRBV28